Below are 6 T cell receptor beta chains sequenced from a single sample in a study of T cells in tumors after PD-1 blockade. Assay: immunoSEQ multiplex PCR; the TCRdb copy retains only in-frame clones and omits some. The sample shows around 60,000 clones, roughly 77% of them seen only once. The material was PBMCs, obtained before anti-PD-1 treatment. These receptors were collected from a human donor with basal cell carcinoma.

The rearrangement joins TRBV5-1 to TRBJ1-2; D unclear. This CDR3 has 13 amino acids. Trimming removed 0 bases at V and 5 bases at J, with 8 bases between. Germline V gives CDR1 SGHRS, CDR2 YFSETQ. The chain's CDR3 is CASSLEAVYGYTF. The CDR3 DNA reads TGCGCCAGCAGCTTGGAGGCGGTATATGGCTACACCTTC. Combining the CDR3 with reference TRBV5-1 and TRBJ1-2 gives the whole variable domain KAGVTQTPRYLIKTRGQQVTLSCSPISGHRSVSWYQQTPGQGLQFLFEYFSETQRNKGNFPGRFSGRQFSNSRSEMNVSTLELGDSALYLCASSLEAVYGYTFGSGTRLTVV.

The chain couples TRBV9 to TRBJ1-3; perhaps TRBD1 as D (5 bases). V gave up 4 bases and J gave up 1 base, with 21 bases separating them. In germline, CDR1 is SGDLS, CDR2 YYNGEE. There are 18 residues in the CDR3. CDR3 loop: CASSPTTGLGPSGNTIYF. The CDR3 DNA sequence: TGTGCCAGCAGCCCGACCACAGGCCTGGGACCTTCTGGAAACACCATATATTTT.

The rearrangement links TRBV30 to TRBJ2-5, with D maybe TRBD1 (5 bases). Per the germline V gene, CDR1 is GTSNPN and CDR2 is SVGIG (reference sequence). The CDR3 totals 14 residues. Trimming removed 3 bases from V and 0 bases from J, with 11 bases in between. CDR3 nucleotides: TGTGCCTGGAGGGGTAGGACAAACCAAGAGACCCAGTACTTC. Its protein product is CAWRGRTNQETQYF.

Of note for this clone: Sequence at one end of the junction differs from germline and may be a read error. J is TRBJ1-5 and V is TRBV7-7; possibly TRBD1 for D (6 bases). Germline CDR1 SSHAT, CDR2 FNYEAQ (reference sequence). The CDR3 loop spans 17 amino acids. The CDR3 DNA follows: TGTGCTAGCAGCTTAGCTCGTCCACAGGGTGGCAATCAGCCCCAGCATTTT. Translated: CASSLARPQGGNQPQHF.

A single count supports this clone. The V gene is TRBV2, the J gene TRBJ2-7; 10 nucleotides align to TRBD2. Germline V lookup: CDR1 SNHLY, CDR2 FYNNEI. The V and J ends lost 6 bases and 4 bases, in that order; junction bases with no gene match: 12. The CDR3 has 16 amino acids. CDR3 DNA: TGTGCCAGCAGAGGGGACGGGGGACTAGCGCGTTACGAGCAGTACTTC. Translation: CASRGDGGLARYEQYF.

This clone appeared once. The chain links TRBV19 to TRBJ2-1; 7 bases fit TRBD2. Per the germline V gene, CDR1 is LNHDA and CDR2 is SQIVND (reference sequence). The length of the CDR3 is 16 residues. The V segment lost 8 bases and the J segment 4 bases; nucleotides outside the gene matches: 14. CDR3 DNA sequence: TGTGCCAGTGATCTAGGTCGGTCTAGCGGTTACAATGAGCAGTTCTTC. Translating it yields CASDLGRSSGYNEQFF. Combining the CDR3 with reference TRBV19 and TRBJ2-1 gives the whole variable domain DGGITQSPKYLFRKEGQNVTLSCEQNLNHDAMYWYRQDPGQGLRLIYYSQIVNDFQKGDIAEGYSVSREKKESFPLTVTSAQKNPTAFYLCASDLGRSSGYNEQFFGPGTRLTVL.